The sequence of this T cell receptor beta chain was determined in a study of cytomegalovirus exposure and HLA in healthy donors (dated by TCRdb to 2017 to 2019). For the study in its entirety: An earlier analysis of some 500 of the donors reported 250 to 350 Gb of sequence data and 120 million or so unique TCR beta sequences from 150 million to 200 million T cells. An early release covering 500 to 750 HLA-typed donors comprised approximately 290 gigabases of sequencing data and tens of millions of unique TCR sequences. The genetic ancestry cluster associated with self-reported Caucasian donors included around four fifths of the roughly 380 genotyped donors. The study aimed to test whether cataloging public T cell receptors could reveal signatures of past pathogen exposure. The T cell repertoires of under 750 subjects were profiled by immunosequencing and related to cytomegalovirus serostatus. A separate validation cohort of roughly 110 different subjects was used in addition to the approximately 700-subject first cohort. The study combined high-throughput TCR immunosequencing, statistical association of individual TCRs with disease status, and machine learning to predict cytomegalovirus infection status. In a later analysis, previously published TCR beta repertoires from about 640 donors were re-analyzed and high-resolution HLA genotyping was added so that TCR occurrence patterns could be studied. Rather than drawing on any new phenotypic data, the later analysis identified candidate immune exposures from TCR beta sequences and the way those sequences occurred across donors. In an earlier analysis of around 540 of the donors, high-throughput TCR beta sequencing was used to judge whether each TCR beta V gene segment behaved as functional or pseudogenic. Donor age, sex, ethnicity and CMV serostatus were collected together with the repertoire data. Genome-wide SNP genotypes for about 65% of the roughly 670 donors were used in a later genetic analysis, which treated that subset as a discovery cohort. Every discovery cohort repertoire had been produced on one sequencing platform. Class I and class II HLA loci were covered by the typing at four-digit resolution. The number of donors typed differed by locus, with roughly 629-640 for A, B, C, DRB1 and DQB1, approximately 500 for DQA1, under 610 for DPA1, and under 490 for DPB1. About five DR-DQ haplotypes were treated as single units for association and clustering because of strong linkage in the cohort. Across roughly 420 genotyped donors of the cohort, an average of approximately 240,000 unique TCR beta nucleotide sequences per donor were sequenced, and around 19% of those sequences were non-productive.

Concerning this clone: Its antigen is currently not known. Base qualities are not recorded, but no much larger clone differs from it by a single base.

The full study reports these points: An earlier analysis of approximately 530 of the donors showed that most TCR beta V segments appeared in productive rearrangements either about 90% or about 30% of the time, which broadly matched IMGT annotations. Roughly uniform sequencing depth across donors was assumed in presence/absence analyses, although this assumption may not hold. A group of highly shared sequence variants was considered likely to be a technical artifact of the sequencing pipeline. Correlated functional status among segregating V segments might be attributable to linkage disequilibrium, but an unknown experimental factor could not be ruled out. In both the original and validation cohorts, the classifier was reported to diagnose cytomegalovirus status with high specificity and sensitivity. According to a later analysis, TCR association rates differed among HLA loci, with DRB1 alleles showing the most associated TCRs and HLA-C alleles showing the fewest. According to a later analysis, parvovirus B19, influenza, CMV and Epstein-Barr virus appeared linked to several top co-occurrence clusters. A further reported finding was that TCR beta sequences accurately predicted the HLA-A and HLA-B alleles for most subjects in the first cohort. According to the authors, the approach could potentially be generalized to other disease states and immunological phenotypes. The only immune exposure information available for the cohort was CMV serostatus. Compared with equally common non-associated chains, HLA-associated TCR beta chains in a later analysis were more clonally expanded and had lower generation probabilities. When HLA alleles, especially DR and DQ, strongly co-occurred, TCR associations were difficult to assign to individual alleles. Most TCR sequences were seen in very few donors, while some public TCRs were found in many individuals. Because some donors lacked HLA typing at each locus, the association tests relied only on the typed subset. In a later genetic analysis, a missense DCLRE1C variant was associated with V-gene and J-gene trimming of TCR beta chains, and the association was replicated in an independent cohort. A later analysis associated about 17,000 TCR beta sequences with specific HLA alleles at a false discovery rate of 0.05. The earlier analysis of 587 of the donors excluded roughly 17 rarely observed V segments, including chromosome 9 orphons, because counts were too low. This cohort had only TCR beta chains sequenced, and the lack of alpha or paired-chain data limited which features could be detected. A total of 150 to 200 TCR beta chains were listed by the study as associated with cytomegalovirus. In vitro tests confirmed that three of the cytomegalovirus-associated TCR beta chains recognize cytomegalovirus antigens. In a later analysis, most CMV-associated TCR beta chains were found to appear HLA-restricted, with HLA associations seemingly driven largely by CMV exposure. In a later genetic analysis, fewer N-insertions in productive TCRs were reported among donors in an Asian-associated ancestry cluster than the approximately 710-donor mean.

The cohort comprised fewer than 700 healthy bone marrow donors. At the time of sampling, all cohort members were nominally healthy, though unrecorded immune exposures were likely present. The donor tested CMV seronegative and was one of the 352 seronegative cohort members. A peripheral blood sample was provided by each donor, and peripheral blood mononuclear cells were used for TCR beta sequencing. The Qiagen DNeasy Blood Extraction Kit was used to extract genomic DNA from the blood cell samples. The library was prepared using the immunoSEQ multiplex PCR assay. For the multiplex PCR, a mixture combining 60 forward primers for TCR Vbeta segments and 13 reverse primers for TCR Jbeta segments was used. A multiplex PCR assay on genomic DNA amplified the CDR3 region of rearranged TCR beta genes. The Illumina HiSeq System was used to sequence the amplified TCR beta libraries as 87-base-pair reads. For the original study's pipeline: In a later analysis, roughly 80 million unique TCR beta chains were counted across the approximately 670 repertoires, and around 11 million of these chains were shared by at least two donors. Raw reads were error-corrected and collapsed into unique sequences with a nearest-neighbor algorithm that merged closely related sequences to remove PCR and sequencing errors. To assign V, D and J gene segments, CDR3 sequences were aligned to IMGT reference sequences. For a sequence to be retained, a match of at least six nucleotides was required to both a V gene segment and a J gene segment. A rearrangement counted as productive if the CDR3 had no stop codons and remained in frame with V and J, and every other rearrangement counted as non-productive. CDR3 was defined by IMGT convention, running from the second conserved V-encoded cysteine to the conserved J-encoded phenylalanine. In an earlier analysis of approximately 500 of the donors, sequences lacking an unambiguous match to a single V gene segment were excluded. In an earlier analysis of 587 of the donors, V segments were called functional above 56.7% productive rearrangements and were called segregating when the between-donor standard deviation exceeded 5%. A statistical classification framework was built for diagnosing cytomegalovirus status from the catalog of TCR beta chain sequences. V and J gene assignment, in a later analysis, came from comparing TCR nucleotide sequences with IMGT/GENE-DB human TR gene sequences. In a later analysis, CDR3 sequences and most-parsimonious VDJ recombination scenarios were assigned using the TCRdist pipeline. In a later analysis, each TCR beta chain was defined by its CDR3 amino acid sequence together with its V-gene family, and reads lacking a unique V-gene family were excluded. To address suspected cross-contamination and a sequencing artifact, a later analysis removed approximately 590 highly shared, low-generation-probability nucleotide sequences. A later analysis calculated a clonal expansion index for each public chain from normalized within-repertoire ranks of inferred template counts. In a later analysis, generation probabilities were computed with a VDJ recombination model fitted to out-of-frame rearrangements, and the resulting probabilities were checked against IGoR. In a later analysis, TCR-TCR, TCR-HLA and TCR-CMV co-occurrence was scored with hypergeometric tests, and a repertoire-size bias correction was applied to TCR pairs. A later analysis estimated false discovery rates by permuting HLA or CMV assignments 20 times. In a later analysis, co-occurring TCRs were grouped with DBSCAN, and TCRdist sequence similarity was added when clustering was performed within HLA-allele-positive subsets. Co-occurrence clustering excluded repertoires with fewer than 30,000 or more than 120,000 public chains, plus five with anomalous nucleotide sharing. Entries here come from immuneACCESS through TCRdb and include only in-frame sequences with V and J called. Some clones fail to appear in such tables; in the studies checked, an unresolved V gene covers under half of the shortfall, and the cause of the remainder is unknown. V and J calls and clone size come straight from that table; D and trimming were deduced from the DNA. This sample comprises roughly 180,000 clones, roughly 84% of them detected only once. Clones ranked in the top ten supply around 1.5% of the sample.

This clonotype originated in a male donor in good health and CMV-seronegative. The sequencing sample was made of PBMCs.

The CDR3 protein sequence reads: CASSFSGSFEQYF. The DNA reads TGCGCCAGCAGTTTTAGCGGGAGCTTTGAGCAGTACTTC. Recombination linked TRBV5-1 to TRBJ2-7; TRBD2 aligns with 9 central bases. CDR1 and CDR2 (SGHRS, YFSETQ) derive from the germline V gene. The junction shows trimming of 5 bases on V and 7 bases on J, and the gene matches do not reach 7 bases of it. Counted from cysteine to phenylalanine, this CDR3 has 13 amino acids. This entry keeps only the CDR3 DNA: 39 bases, framed from base 1.